This T cell receptor (beta chain) was identified in a study of blood T cell repertoires in COVID-19. Germline loops: CDR1 SGHKS, CDR2 YYEKEE (reference sequence). The length of the CDR3 is 13 residues. Between the trimmed V and J ends, which lost 5 bases and 5 bases, there was a span of 13 bases. Assay: immunoSEQ multiplex PCR; the TCRdb copy retains only in-frame clones and omits some. The sample records tens of thousands of clones, around 88% being singletons. Sequencing was done on a sample of peripheral blood. This TCR was sampled from a man aged 35-49 years with COVID-19, enrolled during active disease. This chain uses TRBV5-5 with TRBJ2-5; tentative D call: TRBD1 (6 bases). CDR3 coding DNA: TGTGCCAGCAGTAACAGGGTAGGGGAGACCCAGTACTTC. Protein: CASSNRVGETQYF.